The next 12 T cell receptor beta chains were all read from a single sample in a study of chemoradiotherapy in HPV16-positive cancers. Measured with immunoSEQ multiplex PCR; TCRdb has only the in-frame clones, and not every one. The sample contains 9,500 to 15,000 clones, 85% to 90% of which appear only once. The starting material was blood, obtained from a patient who underwent chemoradiotherapy. These receptors all come from a human donor with HPV-associated anogenital cancer.

The gene calls are TRBV29-1 and TRBJ1-2; TRBD1 is a possible D gene (5 bases). Trimming took off 4 bases at V and 8 bases at J, with 23 bases between the two ends. The CDR3 is made up of 15 amino acids. Germline V gene sequence: CDR1 SQVTM, CDR2 ANQGSEA. The CDR3 region is CSVAVMRGGSKGYTF. The DNA of the CDR3 is TGCAGCGTTGCCGTGATGAGGGGTGGATCGAAGGGCTACACCTTC.

The V gene is TRBV30, the J gene TRBJ2-1; 8 nucleotides match TRBD2. CDR1 is GTSNPN and CDR2 is SVGIG in the germline V gene (reference sequence). V was pared by 1 base and J by 0 bases, with 5 bases of the junction left unmatched. The CDR3 extends over 16 amino acids. CDR3 bases: TGTGCCTGGAGTGGGGTAGCGGGGCCCTCCTACAATGAGCAGTTCTTC. This gives the protein CAWSGVAGPSYNEQFF.

The CDR3 DNA is TGTGCCAGCAGCCCAGCGGGCCTAGCGGGGATTTTCAATGAGCAGTTCTTC. It translates to CASSPAGLAGIFNEQFF. The chain employs TRBV7-7 and TRBJ2-1; TRBD2 matches at 9 bases. There are 17 residues in the CDR3. Germline lookup yields CDR1 SSHAT and CDR2 FNYEAQ (reference sequence). J gave up 6 bases and V 5 bases, and 14 bases lay outside the gene matches.

The chain joins TRBV2 to TRBJ1-1; 7 nucleotides align to TRBD1. The germline V gene has CDR1 SNHLY and CDR2 FYNNEI. This CDR3 has 13 amino acids. With 9 bases clipped from V and 1 base from J, the junction kept 5 bases outside the gene matches. The CDR3 spells CARIRTGNTEAFF. DNA for the CDR3: TGTGCCAGGATTCGGACAGGGAACACTGAAGCTTTCTTT.

The chain has TRBV9 and TRBJ2-2, with 11 bases fitting TRBD2. CDR1 is SGDLS and CDR2 is YYNGEE in the germline V gene. This CDR3 has 19 amino acids. J gave up 0 bases and V 2 bases, and 9 bases lay outside the gene matches. The CDR3 DNA is TGTGCCAGCAGCGTGACCCGGCTAGCGGGGGGTCCGAACACCGGGGAGCTGTTTTTT. As protein: CASSVTRLAGGPNTGELFF.

The chain is built from TRBV11-2 and TRBJ2-7; no clear D. V gave up 0 bases and J gave up 11 bases, with 11 bases separating them. Germline loops: CDR1 SGHAT, CDR2 FQNNGV. The CDR3 length is 12 residues. The DNA for the CDR3 is TGTGCCAGCAGCTTAGAGGCGAGCGCAGAGTACTTC. Protein: CASSLEASAEYF.

This chain uses TRBV29-1 with TRBJ2-3; 12 nucleotides align to TRBD2. Germline loops: CDR1 SQVTM, CDR2 ANQGSEA. The CDR3 runs to 19 residues. V was pared by 6 bases and J by 4 bases, with 20 bases of the junction left unmatched. This chain's CDR3 is CSVATTSGGPSYKADTQYF. CDR3 DNA sequence: TGCAGCGTCGCCACGACTAGCGGGGGACCTTCATACAAGGCAGATACGCAGTATTTT.

The CDR3 sequence: CASTGAGNTIYF. DNA for the CDR3: TGTGCCAGCACAGGGGCTGGAAACACCATATATTTT. The chain employs TRBV19 and TRBJ1-3, with 7 positions matching TRBD1. V shed 9 bases and J 2 bases; nucleotides not matched to a gene: 1. CDR1 LNHDA and CDR2 SQIVND come from the germline V gene (reference sequence). CDR3 size: 12 residues. The full variable domain, rest sourced from reference TRBV19 and TRBJ1-3, is DGGITQSPKYLFRKEGQNVTLSCEQNLNHDAMYWYRQDPGQGLRLIYYSQIVNDFQKGDIAEGYSVSREKKESFPLTVTSAQKNPTAFYLCASTGAGNTIYFGEGSWLTVV.

The table lists this clone with a count of one. The rearrangement links TRBV2 to TRBJ1-2; perhaps TRBD1 as D (6 bases). V was cut by 4 bases and J by 5 bases, with 20 bases left in between. The CDR3 contains 16 residues. Germline assignment: CDR1 SNHLY and CDR2 FYNNEI. The CDR3 is CASSGRGGGRGYGYTF. In DNA form, the CDR3 reads TGTGCCAGCAGTGGAAGGGGGGGAGGGCGCGGGTATGGCTACACCTTC.

V and J are TRBV15 and TRBJ2-7; possible D gene TRBD1, 5 bases. Germline-derived CDR1 and CDR2 are LNHNV and YYDKDF (reference sequence). The CDR3 has 14 residues. The V gene lost 0 bases and the J gene lost 5 bases, with 11 bases spanning the gap. CDR3 residues: CATSRDLAGNEQYF. The DNA for the CDR3 is TGTGCCACCAGCAGAGATTTGGCAGGGAACGAGCAGTACTTC.

The chain uses TRBV15 and TRBJ2-6; D not resolved. The CDR3 is 16 amino acids. Deletions cut 0 bases from V and 2 bases from J, with 8 bases between. Per the germline V gene, CDR1 is LNHNV and CDR2 is YYDKDF (reference sequence). The CDR3 coding sequence is TGTGCCACCAGCAGAGACCGTATTCCTGGGGCCAACGTCCTGACTTTC. Protein: CATSRDRIPGANVLTF.

The chain combines TRBV7-2 with TRBJ2-7, with 14 bases matching TRBD2. The V gene end was trimmed by 5 bases and the J gene end by 3 bases; junction bases not matched to a gene: 6. The length of the CDR3 is 16 residues. Looked up from germline, CDR1 is SGHTA and CDR2 is FQGNSA. The CDR3 bases are TGTGCCAGCAGCCAACGGACTAGCGGGGGGTTCTACGAGCAGTACTTC. Protein: CASSQRTSGGFYEQYF.